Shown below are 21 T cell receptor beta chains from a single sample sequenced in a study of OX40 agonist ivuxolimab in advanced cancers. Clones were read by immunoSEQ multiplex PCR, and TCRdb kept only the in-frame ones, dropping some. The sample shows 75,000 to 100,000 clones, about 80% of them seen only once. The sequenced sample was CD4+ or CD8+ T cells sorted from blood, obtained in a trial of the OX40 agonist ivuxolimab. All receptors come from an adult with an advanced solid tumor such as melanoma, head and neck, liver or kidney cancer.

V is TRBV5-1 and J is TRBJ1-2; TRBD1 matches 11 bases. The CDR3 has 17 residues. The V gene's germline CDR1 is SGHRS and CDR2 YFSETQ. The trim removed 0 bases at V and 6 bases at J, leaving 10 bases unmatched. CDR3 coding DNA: TGCGCCAGCAGCTTGGGAGACTTGGACAGGGGGCGGAATGGCTACACCTTC. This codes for CASSLGDLDRGRNGYTF.

The CDR3 coding sequence is TGTGCCATCAGTGAGTGGGGTGGGGCCGAGCATTATGGCTACACCTTC. Its translation: CAISEWGGAEHYGYTF. This rearrangement joins TRBV10-3 to TRBJ1-2; D is possibly TRBD1 (5 bases). CDR3 length: 16 amino acids. Trimming took 1 base from V and 5 from J, leaving 17 bases between them. The V gene's germline CDR1 is ENHRY and CDR2 SYGVKD.

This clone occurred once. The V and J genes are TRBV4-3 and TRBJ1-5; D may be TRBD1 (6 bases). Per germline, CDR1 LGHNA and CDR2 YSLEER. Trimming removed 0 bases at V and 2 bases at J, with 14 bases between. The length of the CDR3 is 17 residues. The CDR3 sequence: CASSQDFPQGGNQPQHF. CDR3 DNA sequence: TGCGCCAGCAGCCAAGATTTCCCACAGGGTGGCAATCAGCCCCAGCATTTT.

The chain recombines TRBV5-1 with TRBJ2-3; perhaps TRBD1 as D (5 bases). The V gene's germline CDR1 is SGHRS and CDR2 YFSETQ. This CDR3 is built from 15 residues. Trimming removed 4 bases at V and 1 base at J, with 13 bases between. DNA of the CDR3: TGCGCCAGCAGCATGGCTCAACAGGGCACAGATACGCAGTATTTT. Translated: CASSMAQQGTDTQYF.

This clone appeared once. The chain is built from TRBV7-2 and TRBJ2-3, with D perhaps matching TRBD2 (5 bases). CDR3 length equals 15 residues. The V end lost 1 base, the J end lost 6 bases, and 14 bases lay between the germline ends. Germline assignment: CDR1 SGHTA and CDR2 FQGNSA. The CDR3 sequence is CASSLVATLRDTQYF. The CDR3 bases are TGTGCCAGCAGCTTAGTAGCGACCTTGCGGGATACGCAGTATTTT.

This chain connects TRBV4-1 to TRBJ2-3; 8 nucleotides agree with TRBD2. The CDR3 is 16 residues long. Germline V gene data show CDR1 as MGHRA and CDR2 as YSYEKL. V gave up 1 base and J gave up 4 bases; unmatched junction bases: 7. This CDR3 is CASSQAGLAGADTQYF. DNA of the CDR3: TGCGCCAGCAGCCAAGCAGGCCTAGCGGGTGCAGATACGCAGTATTTT.

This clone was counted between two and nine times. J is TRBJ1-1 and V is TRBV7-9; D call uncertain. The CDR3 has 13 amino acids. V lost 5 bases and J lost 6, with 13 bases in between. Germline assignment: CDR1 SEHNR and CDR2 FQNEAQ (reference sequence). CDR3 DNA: TGTGCCAGCAGCCGCGGCCGGGAGTCTGAAGCTTTCTTT. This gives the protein CASSRGRESEAFF.

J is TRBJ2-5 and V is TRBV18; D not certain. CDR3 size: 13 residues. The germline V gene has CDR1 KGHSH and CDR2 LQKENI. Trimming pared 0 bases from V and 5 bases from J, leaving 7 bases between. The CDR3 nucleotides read TGTGCCAGCTCACCACCGGTAGGGGAGACCCAGTACTTC. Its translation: CASSPPVGETQYF.

In DNA, the CDR3 is TGTGCCAGCAGCCCTACGACGGCGAACACTGAAGCTTTCTTT. It codes for CASSPTTANTEAFF. The rearrangement links TRBV9 to TRBJ1-1; D gene uncertain. V dropped 4 bases and J dropped 1 base, with 11 bases sitting between them. In germline, CDR1 is SGDLS, CDR2 YYNGEE. The CDR3 is 14 residues long.

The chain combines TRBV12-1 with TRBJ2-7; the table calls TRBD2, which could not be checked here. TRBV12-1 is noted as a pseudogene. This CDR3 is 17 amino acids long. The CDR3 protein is CASSSPGWGGISYEQYF. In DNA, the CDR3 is TGTGCCAGCAGCTCCCCAGGTTGGGGCGGGATCTCCTACGAGCAGTACTTC.

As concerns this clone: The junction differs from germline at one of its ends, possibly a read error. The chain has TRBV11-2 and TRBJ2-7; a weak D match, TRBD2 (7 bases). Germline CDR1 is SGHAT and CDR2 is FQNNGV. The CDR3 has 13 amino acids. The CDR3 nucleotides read TGTGCCAGCAGCTTAGATCGAGGGGGGGAAGGGCACTTC. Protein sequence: CASSLDRGGEGHF.

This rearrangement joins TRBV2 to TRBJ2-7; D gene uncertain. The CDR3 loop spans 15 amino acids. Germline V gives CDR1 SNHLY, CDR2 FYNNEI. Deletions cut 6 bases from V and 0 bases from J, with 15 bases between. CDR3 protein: CASRRVPGSSYEQYF. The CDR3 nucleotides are TGTGCCAGCAGAAGGGTCCCGGGCAGCTCCTACGAGCAGTACTTC.

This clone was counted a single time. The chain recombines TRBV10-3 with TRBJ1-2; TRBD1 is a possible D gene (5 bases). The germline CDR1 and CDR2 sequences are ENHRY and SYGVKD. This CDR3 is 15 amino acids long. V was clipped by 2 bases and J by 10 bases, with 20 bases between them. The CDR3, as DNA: TGTGCCATCAGTGAGCCGGGGGAGGGACCCGATGACTACACCTTC. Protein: CAISEPGEGPDDYTF.

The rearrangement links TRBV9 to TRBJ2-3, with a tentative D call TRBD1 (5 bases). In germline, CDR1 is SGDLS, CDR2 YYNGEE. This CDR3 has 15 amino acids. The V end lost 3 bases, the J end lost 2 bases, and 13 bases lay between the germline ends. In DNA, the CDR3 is TGTGCCAGCAGCGCCGAAGGGGCGACCACAGATACGCAGTATTTT. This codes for CASSAEGATTDTQYF.

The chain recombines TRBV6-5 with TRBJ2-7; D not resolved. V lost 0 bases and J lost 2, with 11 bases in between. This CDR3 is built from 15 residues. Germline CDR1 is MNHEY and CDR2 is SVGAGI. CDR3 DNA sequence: TGTGCCAGCAGTTACTCGATCCAGCCGCCCTACGAGCAGTACTTC. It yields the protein CASSYSIQPPYEQYF.

The CDR3, as DNA: TGCGCCAGCACGGCGGGACACCTCAGCGGAGGAGAGACCCAGTACTTC. Translating gives CASTAGHLSGGETQYF. The chain joins TRBV10-2 to TRBJ2-5, with D perhaps matching TRBD1 or TRBD2 (6 bases each). Trimming removed 7 bases at V and 4 bases at J, with 22 bases between. From germline, CDR1 is WSHSY and CDR2 SAAADI. CDR3 length equals 16 residues.

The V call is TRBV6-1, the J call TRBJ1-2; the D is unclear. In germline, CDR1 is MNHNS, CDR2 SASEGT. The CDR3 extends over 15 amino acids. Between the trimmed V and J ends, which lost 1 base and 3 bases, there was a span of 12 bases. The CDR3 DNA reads TGTGCCAGCAGTGAAGTTTGGGGTTCCGACTATGGCTACACCTTC. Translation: CASSEVWGSDYGYTF.

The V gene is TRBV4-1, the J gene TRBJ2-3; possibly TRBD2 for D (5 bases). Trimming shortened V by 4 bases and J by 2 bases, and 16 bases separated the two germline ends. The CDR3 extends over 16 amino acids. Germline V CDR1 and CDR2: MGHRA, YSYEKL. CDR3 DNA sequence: TGCGCCAGCAGCCGAGCGTCGAGGGTCCTCACAGATACGCAGTATTTT. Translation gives CASSRASRVLTDTQYF.

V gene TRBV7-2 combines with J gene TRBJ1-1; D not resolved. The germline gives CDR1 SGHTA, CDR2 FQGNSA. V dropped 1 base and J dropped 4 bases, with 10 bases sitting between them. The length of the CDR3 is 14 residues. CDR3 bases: TGTGCCAGCAGCTTAGTGCCCCTGGGCACTGAAGCTTTCTTT. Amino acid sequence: CASSLVPLGTEAFF.

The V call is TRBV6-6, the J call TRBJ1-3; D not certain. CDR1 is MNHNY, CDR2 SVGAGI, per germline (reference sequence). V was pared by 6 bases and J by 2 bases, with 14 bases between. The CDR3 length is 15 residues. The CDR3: CASSPLNVAGNTIYF. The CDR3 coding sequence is TGTGCCAGCAGCCCCTTGAACGTGGCTGGAAACACCATATATTTT.

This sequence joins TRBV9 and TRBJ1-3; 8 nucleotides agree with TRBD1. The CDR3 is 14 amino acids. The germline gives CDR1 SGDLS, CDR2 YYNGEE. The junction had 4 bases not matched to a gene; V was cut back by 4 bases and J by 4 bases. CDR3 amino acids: CASSQGTGGNTIYF. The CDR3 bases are TGTGCCAGCAGCCAAGGGACAGGAGGAAACACCATATATTTT. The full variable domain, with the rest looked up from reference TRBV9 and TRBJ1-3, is DSGVTQTPKHLITATGQRVTLRCSPRSGDLSVYWYQQSLDQGLQFLIQYYNGEERAKGNILERFSAQQFPDLHSELNLSSLELGDSALYFCASSQGTGGNTIYFGEGSWLTVV.